The clone carrying this T cell receptor beta chain was counted many times. Its antigen remains unknown. During its preparation, the TCRbeta library received unique molecular identifiers. TCRdb used MiXCR to reprocess the PCR reads, holding one entry per CDR3 protein. Altogether 450,000 to 600,000 distinct CDR3 sequences are present, 8% to 11% being singletons, with the ten largest covering 2% to 2.5%. The data were obtained in a study of T-cell reconstitution after alpha-beta-depleted transplantation in children. Study results and limitations: There were reportedly several hundred expanded graft clones from which alpha-beta T cells came about two months after transplant. Counts and diversity of T cells one year after transplant came mostly from newly produced T cells. Diversity of TCRbeta at day 60 was high in some patients, arising from surviving recipient T cells and thymic progenitors.

Looked up from germline, CDR1 is MNHEY and CDR2 is SVGEGT. The CDR3 is 19 residues long. V gave up 4 bases and J gave up 0 bases, with 22 bases separating them. The J gene is TRBJ2-1, the V gene TRBV6-2 or TRBV6-3; the D gene is possibly TRBD2 (6 bases). The sequence was obtained from a child aged 2 to 10 with inherited bone marrow failure, due to receive a stem cell transplant. The starting material was PBMCs, obtained before TCRalphabeta/CD19-depleted stem cell transplant. CDR3 region: CASSSRTIRIESSYNEQFF. CDR3 nucleotide sequence: TGTGCCAGCAGTTCCCGGACTATACGGATCGAGAGCTCCTACAATGAGCAGTTCTTC.